A single sample is the source of the 25 T cell receptor beta chains below, sequenced in a study of OX40 agonist ivuxolimab in advanced cancers. Here immunoSEQ multiplex PCR was the method, and the copy in TCRdb shows in-frame clones only, minus some. The data contain roughly 90,000 clones, approximately 88% of them seen just once; the ten biggest clones take up about 1.3%. Material: CD4+ or CD8+ T cells sorted from blood, obtained in a trial of the OX40 agonist ivuxolimab. Receptors were obtained from an adult with an advanced solid tumor such as melanoma, head and neck, liver or kidney cancer.

The J gene is TRBJ1-1, the V gene TRBV19, with 9 bases lining up with TRBD1. Germline loops: CDR1 LNHDA, CDR2 SQIVND (reference sequence). The CDR3 has 14 amino acids. Trimming at V came to 4 bases and at J to 5 bases, leaving 5 bases not matched to a gene. The CDR3 bases are TGTGCCAGTAGTACGGGACAGGGAGGGACTGAAGCTTTCTTT. Protein: CASSTGQGGTEAFF.

J is TRBJ1-1 and V is TRBV10-3; weak D call: TRBD1 (5 bases). Deletions cut 4 bases from V and 3 bases from J, with 12 bases between. This CDR3 comprises 14 residues. Germline-derived CDR1 and CDR2 are ENHRY and SYGVKD. The CDR3 DNA reads TGTGCCATCAGTGCAGGGCCAGCGGACACTGAAGCTTTCTTT. Translation gives CAISAGPADTEAFF.

V is TRBV25-1 and J is TRBJ2-1, with 12 bases aligning to TRBD2. The germline V gene has CDR1 MGHDK and CDR2 SYGVNS. V shed 3 bases and J 2 bases; nucleotides not matched to a gene: 5. CDR3 length: 17 residues. CDR3 sequence reads: CASSDPASGGAYNEQFF. In nucleotides, the CDR3 is TGTGCCAGCAGTGATCCTGCTAGCGGGGGGGCCTACAATGAGCAGTTCTTC.

A remark on this clone: Other DNA sequences in the sample encode the same CDR3. This chain connects TRBV18 to TRBJ2-1; 12 positions match TRBD2. CDR1 is KGHSH, CDR2 LQKENI, per germline. The CDR3 is 16 amino acids. The trim removed 2 bases at V and 7 bases at J, leaving 6 bases unmatched. The CDR3 loop reads CASSPTGLAGENEQFF. The CDR3 nucleotides read TGTGCCAGCTCACCAACGGGACTAGCGGGCGAAAATGAGCAGTTCTTC.

As DNA, the CDR3 is TGTGCCACATCCGGGACAGGGAACACCGGGGAGCTGTTTTTT. Translating it yields CATSGTGNTGELFF. The rearrangement links TRBV10-3 to TRBJ2-2; 8 bases line up with TRBD1. The V gene end was trimmed by 10 bases and the J gene end by 1 base; junction bases not matched to a gene: 5. The CDR3 loop spans 14 amino acids. The germline V gene encodes CDR1 ENHRY and CDR2 SYGVKD.

In this sample, this clone turned up a few times. The gene calls are TRBV28 and TRBJ1-6, with TRBD1 identical over 9 bases. The CDR3 contains 15 residues. Trimming at V came to 6 bases and at J to 10 bases, leaving 10 bases not matched to a gene. Looked up from germline, CDR1 is MDHEN and CDR2 is SYDVKM. The CDR3 protein is CASSSGTGRLSPLHF. CDR3 bases: TGTGCCAGCAGCTCCGGGACAGGGAGGTTATCACCCCTCCACTTT.

The chain has TRBV19 and TRBJ2-2, with TRBD1 identical over 10 bases. CDR3 length: 15 residues. The trim removed 9 bases at V and 4 bases at J, leaving 8 bases unmatched. Looked up from germline, CDR1 is LNHDA and CDR2 is SQIVND (reference sequence). The CDR3 here is CASNPGTGVTGELFF. The CDR3 DNA follows: TGTGCCAGCAACCCCGGGACAGGGGTCACCGGGGAGCTGTTTTTT.

As DNA, the CDR3 is TGTGCCAGCAGCGAGGGGGAACTGGGCGGCTACACCTTC. Protein sequence: CASSEGELGGYTF. This sequence joins TRBV5-5 and TRBJ1-2, with D possibly TRBD1 on 6 matching bases. CDR1 and CDR2 (germline): SGHKS, YYEKEE (reference sequence). The CDR3 sequence is 13 residues long. V gave up 4 bases and J gave up 8 bases, with 15 bases separating them.

V usage is TRBV29-1 and J usage is TRBJ1-5; weak D call: TRBD1 (5 bases). V was trimmed by 6 bases and J by 6 bases, leaving 15 bases between them. From germline, CDR1 is SQVTM and CDR2 ANQGSEA. The CDR3 is 13 amino acids. The CDR3 region has the DNA TGCAGCGTCGCCGGGACGAGAAGTCAGCCCCAGCATTTT. Translated, it gives CSVAGTRSQPQHF. Filled out from reference TRBV29-1 and TRBJ1-5, the complete variable domain reads SAVISQKPSRDICQRGTSLTIQCQVDSQVTMMFWYRQQPGQSLTLIATANQGSEATYESGFVIDKFPISRPNLTFSTLTVSNMSPEDSSIYLCSVAGTRSQPQHFGDGTRLSIL.

V is TRBV4-3 and J is TRBJ2-7; 10 bases match TRBD1. V lost 1 base to trimming and J lost 3 bases; unmatched junction nucleotides: 3. The CDR3 spans 15 residues. Germline CDR1 and CDR2: LGHNA and YSLEER. CDR3: CASSQGQGALYEQYF. The CDR3 bases are TGCGCCAGCAGCCAAGGACAGGGGGCACTCTACGAGCAGTACTTC.

CDR3 bases: TGTGCCAGCACCGGGGCGGTTTTGAACACTGAAGCTTTCTTT. As protein: CASTGAVLNTEAFF. The V call is TRBV7-3, the J call TRBJ1-1; TRBD1 might be the D (5 bases). Germline-derived CDR1 and CDR2 are SGHTA and FQGTGA. The V end was cut by 7 bases, the J end by 0 bases, with 12 bases between. The CDR3 runs to 14 residues.

The genes are TRBV27 and TRBJ2-5, with D perhaps assigned TRBD1 or TRBD2 (7 bases each). Trimming cost V 6 bases and J 2 bases, with 16 bases left between them. Germline assignment: CDR1 MNHEY and CDR2 SMNVEV (reference sequence). The CDR3 contains 15 residues. In DNA form, the CDR3 reads TGTGCCAGCAGATACAGGGGAGGGGGTCAAGAGACCCAGTACTTC. This gives the protein CASRYRGGGQETQYF.

The chain has TRBV5-5 and TRBJ2-5, with 8 nucleotides matching TRBD2. With V trimmed by 2 bases and J by 2 bases, 2 bases remained unmatched. The length of the CDR3 is 14 residues. The germline gives CDR1 SGHKS, CDR2 YYEKEE (reference sequence). The CDR3 protein is CASSLTSGQETQYF. CDR3 bases: TGTGCCAGCAGCTTAACTAGCGGACAAGAGACCCAGTACTTC. Drawing the rest from reference TRBV5-5 and TRBJ2-5, the complete variable domain is DAGVTQSPTHLIKTRGQQVTLRCSPISGHKSVSWYQQVLGQGPQFIFQYYEKEERGRGNFPDRFSARQFPNYSSELNVNALLLGDSALYLCASSLTSGQETQYFGPGTRLLVL.

This clone has a handful of counts. Other nucleotide sequences in the sample specify the same CDR3. CDR3 sequence (DNA): TGTGCCAGCAGCCTCCCAGGGTACGAGCAGTACTTC. Amino acid sequence: CASSLPGYEQYF. The gene calls are TRBV28 and TRBJ2-7; TRBD1 might be the D (5 bases). The CDR3 length is 12 residues. The V gene lost 6 bases and the J gene lost 4 bases, with 10 bases spanning the gap. Germline-derived CDR1 and CDR2 are MDHEN and SYDVKM.

The chain carries TRBV5-4 and TRBJ2-5, with D tentatively TRBD2 (5 bases). V gave up 0 bases and J gave up 4 bases, with 10 bases separating them. Germline assignment: CDR1 SGHNT and CDR2 YYREEE (reference sequence). There are 14 residues in the CDR3. CDR3 DNA: TGTGCCAGCAGCTTGGATCGTGCGGGAGAGACCCAGTACTTC. It yields the protein CASSLDRAGETQYF.

This clone has more than one count but fewer than ten. The chain carries TRBV5-1 and TRBJ2-1, with 8 bases identical to TRBD2. In germline, CDR1 is SGHRS, CDR2 YFSETQ. Trimming cost V 0 bases and J 4 bases; bases outside gene matches: 9. This CDR3 is 17 amino acids long. The CDR3 DNA sequence: TGCGCCAGCAGCTTGGGAGATAGAGTAGCGGGGTACAATGAGCAGTTCTTC. Translated: CASSLGDRVAGYNEQFF.

The CDR3 sequence is CASSRRGRGSYEQYF. The CDR3 region has the DNA TGTGCCAGCAGCCGTCGGGGCCGAGGGTCCTACGAGCAGTACTTC. The genes are TRBV7-2 and TRBJ2-7; D could derive from TRBD1 or TRBD2 (5 bases each). This CDR3 contains 15 residues. Looked up from germline, CDR1 is SGHTA and CDR2 is FQGNSA. Trimming took off 5 bases at V and 1 base at J, with 15 bases between the two ends.

This CDR3 reads CASSAGTRGADTQYF. For the CDR3, the DNA is TGTGCCAGCAGCGCAGGGACCCGGGGGGCAGATACGCAGTATTTT. This chain uses TRBV9 with TRBJ2-3; 7 bases line up with TRBD2. Germline CDR1 SGDLS, CDR2 YYNGEE. The CDR3 runs to 15 residues. J gave up 4 bases and V 3 bases, and 8 bases lay outside the gene matches.

The CDR3 DNA reads TGTGCTAGTGGTTTGAACGGGGAAGGGACCCAGTACTTC. Protein product: CASGLNGEGTQYF. The chain recombines TRBV12-5 with TRBJ2-5; a possible D gene is TRBD2 (5 bases). CDR3 length equals 13 residues. Trimming stripped 2 bases from V and 7 bases from J, with 11 bases between. Germline-derived CDR1 and CDR2 are LGHNT and FRNRAP.

The chain joins TRBV7-2 to TRBJ2-3, with TRBD2 identical over 12 bases. V dropped 2 bases and J dropped 3; count of bases not matched to a gene: 6. Germline lookup yields CDR1 SGHTA and CDR2 FQGNSA. This CDR3 is built from 17 residues. In DNA form, the CDR3 reads TGTGCCAGCAGCTTATCCCTAGCGGGGGGGCTTACAGATACGCAGTATTTT. Translating it yields CASSLSLAGGLTDTQYF.

V and J are TRBV28 and TRBJ1-4; 7 bases line up with TRBD1. This CDR3 has 14 residues. J was trimmed by 8 bases and V by 5 bases; bases with no gene match: 8. In germline, CDR1 is MDHEN, CDR2 SYDVKM. The CDR3 DNA follows: TGTGCCAGCAGTATCCGGACAGGTGGCGAAAAACTGTTTTTT. Its protein is CASSIRTGGEKLFF.

V is TRBV28 and J is TRBJ1-2; D is uncertain. V lost 6 bases, J lost 6 bases, and 14 bases lay in between. CDR1 is MDHEN and CDR2 is SYDVKM in the germline V gene. The CDR3 has 13 residues. This CDR3 reads CASSIRRTHGYTF. In DNA, the CDR3 is TGTGCCAGCAGCATCCGACGGACTCATGGCTACACCTTC.

V and J are TRBV19 and TRBJ1-5, with D unclear. V gave up 5 bases and J gave up 1 base, with 3 bases separating them. Germline CDR1 reads LNHDA; CDR2 reads SQIVND (reference sequence). The CDR3 is made up of 12 amino acids. CDR3: CASSGSNQPQHF. In DNA form, the CDR3 reads TGTGCCAGTAGTGGCAGCAATCAGCCCCAGCATTTT.

The rearrangement uses TRBV27 and TRBJ2-1; TRBD1 is a possible D gene (6 bases). CDR3 length: 15 amino acids. In germline, CDR1 is MNHEY, CDR2 SMNVEV (reference sequence). Trimming stripped 5 bases from V and 0 bases from J, with 11 bases between. This CDR3 is CASSRQVSSYNEQFF. The DNA for the CDR3 is TGTGCCAGCAGTAGACAGGTGAGCTCCTACAATGAGCAGTTCTTC.

This chain's CDR3 is CASSPLRGNSNSPLHF. CDR3 bases: TGTGCCAGCAGTCCCCTCCGCGGGAATTCTAATTCACCCCTCCACTTT. The chain combines TRBV27 with TRBJ1-6; no firm D call. Germline-derived CDR1 and CDR2 are MNHEY and SMNVEV (reference sequence). The CDR3 contains 16 residues. V lost 5 bases and J 6 bases, leaving 17 bases between the germline ends.